This T cell receptor (beta chain) was recorded in a study of CXCR3-negative and CXCR3-positive naive CD8 T cells (dated by TCRdb to about 2019). Notes on the research overall: In total, about 130 million TRB reads were obtained, which works out to roughly 1.5 +/- 0.3 million reads per library. Data from fewer than 12 donors, pooled across two independent experiments, went into the diversity and physicochemical repertoire analyses. The TRBV-TRBJ cluster analysis covered naive subsets from about 5 donors and memory cells from 3 donors. Results the study describes overall, beyond this receptor: Freshly isolated PBMCs were used for most assays because CXCR3 expression went down partially after cryopreservation. Both naive subsets had comparably high repertoire diversity, while memory CD8+ T cells had much lower repertoire diversity. Surface CD5, linked to self-reactivity in mice, was comparable between naive subsets; TCR interaction strength was therefore also inferred from TRB CDR3 physicochemical properties. TRB CDR3s from CXCR3-positive naive cells showed higher hydrophobicity (lower Kidera factor 4), lower energy, and higher strength and volume indices than CXCR3-negative naive cells. Naive CXCR3-negative and CXCR3-positive cells from the same donor showed similar TRBV-TRBJ usage, whereas memory cells showed distinct patterns.

For every CD8+ T cell subset, a few hundred thousand cells were flow-sorted straight into RLT lysis buffer, and each subset was sorted in triplicate. Naive CD8+ T cells were defined stringently as CD45RO-CCR7+CD27+CD95- to exclude memory contaminants. Peripheral blood mononuclear cells were isolated from buffy coats using standard density gradient centrifugation. A FACSAria III was used to flow-sort naive CXCR3-negative and CXCR3-positive CD8+ T cells. Total RNA was extracted from sorted cells with an RNeasy Mini Kit. The reads were generated on a NextSeq 550. The Human TCR Profiling Kit (MiLaboratory) was used to prepare UMI-labeled 5' RACE TRB cDNA libraries. cDNA synthesis used the entire amount of extracted RNA, and PCR amplification then used the entire amount of cDNA produced. Libraries were prepared in parallel with an identical number of PCR cycles. Processing in the source paper ran as follows. MIGEC and MiXCR extracted about 50,000 +/- 9,200 unique UMI-labeled TRB cDNA molecules per library, requiring at least two reads per UMI. Each library averaged around 40,000 +/- 10,000 functional in-frame TRB CDR3 nucleotide clonotypes without stop codons. After downsampling to 5000 UMI-labeled TRB molecules per sample, diversity metrics, including normalized Shannon-Wiener and Chao1, were computed in VDJtools. For the central five CDR3 residues, VDJtools calculated physicochemical properties weighted by clonotype size, namely interaction energy, strength, volume and Kidera factor 4. Each entry corresponds to one CDR3 protein sequence from reads that TCRdb reprocessed, and DNA is not given. The V and J calls and clone size come from TCRdb's table, not from the authors' own analysis. This sample's clone table shows about 120,000 distinct CDR3 sequences. 0.29% of the sample lies in the top ten.

CDR1 and CDR2 (SNHLY, FYNNEI) derive from the germline V gene. The CDR3 runs 17 residues from the cysteine to the phenylalanine. The DNA is not on file. A word on this clonotype: Its antigen specificity is not known.

The chain links TRBV2 with TRBJ2-1; with no DNA, the TCRdb D assignment of TRBD1 cannot be verified. Sequencing used naive CXCR3- CD8+ T cells from blood. What the cell subset or site label conveys for this sample: CD45RO-CCR7+CD27+CD95- naive CD8+ T cells lacking CXCR3 (TNR3-). This receptor was identified in a human donor in good health. Some clones in this sample may be carry-over from other donors' samples. The CDR3: CASSGHFGGASYNEQFF.